Below are 16 T cell receptor beta chains sequenced from a single sample in a study of cytomegalovirus exposure and HLA in healthy donors. 60 Vbeta and 13 Jbeta primers were used in PCR. Using immunoSEQ multiplex PCR, the repertoire was profiled, and TCRdb retains in-frame clones only, with some absent. The table records approximately 110,000 clones, about 80% of them present only once. The sample consisted of PBMCs. These receptor sequences come from a woman aged 50 to 60 in good health and CMV-seropositive.

The chain is built from TRBV18 and TRBJ1-2; TRBD1 matches at 8 bases. Looked up from germline, CDR1 is KGHSH and CDR2 is LQKENI. Unmatched junction bases numbered 6, after V lost 3 bases and J lost 3 bases. The CDR3 has 15 amino acids. CDR3 protein: CASSPQGAEDYGYTF. CDR3 DNA sequence: TGTGCCAGCTCACCCCAGGGGGCGGAAGACTATGGCTACACCTTC.

The chain joins TRBV6-5 to TRBJ1-5, with D perhaps TRBD1 (6 bases). Germline CDR1 MNHEY, CDR2 SVGAGI. Trimming stripped 6 bases from V and 7 bases from J, with 13 bases between. CDR3 length: 13 amino acids. The CDR3 reads CASRPHRDQPQHF. CDR3 sequence (DNA): TGTGCCAGCAGACCCCACAGGGACCAGCCCCAGCATTTT.

The chain employs TRBV6-5 and TRBJ1-1; TRBD1 agrees at 11 bases. Germline V gene lookup returns CDR1 MNHEY and CDR2 SVGAGI. V was clipped by 8 bases and J by 4 bases; unmatched bases: 9. The CDR3 loop spans 15 amino acids. CDR3 in DNA: TGTGCCAGCTTCGAAACCGGGACAGGGGGCACTGAAGCTTTCTTT. This sequence encodes CASFETGTGGTEAFF.

V and J are TRBV2 and TRBJ2-1; 8 positions agree with TRBD1. The junction had 4 bases not matched to a gene; V was cut back by 6 bases and J by 0 bases. The CDR3 runs 15 residues. Germline V gene data show CDR1 as SNHLY and CDR2 as FYNNEI. In DNA form, the CDR3 reads TGTGCCAGCAGCCCCGACAGGGGCTCCTACAATGAGCAGTTCTTC. It codes for CASSPDRGSYNEQFF.

The J gene is TRBJ2-7, the V gene TRBV27, with 7 bases matching TRBD1. The CDR3 extends over 11 amino acids. Germline CDR1 reads MNHEY; CDR2 reads SMNVEV (reference sequence). The CDR3 region is CTTGTPYEQYF. CDR3 DNA sequence: TGTACGACAGGGACCCCCTACGAGCAGTACTTC.

This clone was counted a few times. This chain joins TRBV11-2 and TRBJ2-2; 8 bases line up with TRBD2. Germline V CDR1 and CDR2: SGHAT, FQNNGV. Trimming took 5 bases from V and 6 from J; bases not matched to a gene: 5. The CDR3 contains 14 residues. CDR3 DNA sequence: TGTGCCAGCAGCCTCTCAGCGGGAGCCGGGGAGCTGTTTTTT. Translated, it gives CASSLSAGAGELFF. The entire variable domain, with the rest obtained from reference TRBV11-2 and TRBJ2-2, is as follows: EAGVAQSPRYKIIEKRQSVAFWCNPISGHATLYWYQQILGQGPKLLIQFQNNGVVDDSQLPKDRFSAERLKGVDSTLKIQPAKLEDSAVYLCASSLSAGAGELFFGEGSRLTVL.

The chain couples TRBV7-9 to TRBJ2-7; D may be TRBD1 (6 bases). CDR1 and CDR2 from the germline V gene are SEHNR and FQNEAQ (reference sequence). V lost 1 base and J lost 4, with 11 bases in between. CDR3 size: 14 residues. The CDR3 sequence is CASSLGGRGYEQYF. CDR3 DNA sequence: TGTGCCAGCAGCTTAGGGGGGCGCGGATACGAGCAGTACTTC.

This clone was counted once. This chain uses TRBV7-3 with TRBJ2-1, with 7 bases matching TRBD2. Germline V gives CDR1 SGHTA, CDR2 FQGTGA. Germline trimming cut 5 bases from V and 0 bases from J; bases unmatched to any gene: 16. CDR3 length: 19 residues. Here the CDR3 reads CASSALGTGGLSSYNEQFF. The CDR3 DNA reads as TGTGCCAGCAGCGCGCTAGGCACGGGAGGTCTAAGCTCCTACAATGAGCAGTTCTTC.

The chain has TRBV7-2 and TRBJ2-7, with D possibly matching TRBD2 (6 bases). Trimming left V 4 bases short and J 4 bases short, with 14 bases between. The CDR3 extends over 14 amino acids. The V gene's germline CDR1 is SGHTA and CDR2 FQGNSA. The DNA for the CDR3 is TGTGCCAGCAGCTCCCCACTAGCAGATTACGAGCAGTACTTC. This codes for CASSSPLADYEQYF.

Concerning this clone: Other DNA sequences within the sample encode an identical CDR3. The CDR3 nucleotides read TGTGCCAGCGGCCCATGGGGCGGCGAGCAGTTCTTC. Translation gives CASGPWGGEQFF. This rearrangement joins TRBV6-1 to TRBJ2-1, with D tentatively TRBD1 (5 bases). This CDR3 has 12 amino acids. Deletions cut 8 bases from V and 10 bases from J, with 15 bases between. The germline CDR1 and CDR2 sequences are MNHNS and SASEGT.

The rearrangement uses TRBV5-1 and TRBJ2-7, with D perhaps matching TRBD1 (6 bases). The CDR3 is made up of 15 amino acids. Germline V lookup: CDR1 SGHRS, CDR2 YFSETQ. Trimming removed 1 base at V and 2 bases at J, with 13 bases between. The CDR3 DNA follows: TGCGCCAGCAGCTTGTCCGGGACACCAACCTACGAGCAGTACTTC. The encoded protein is CASSLSGTPTYEQYF.

The chain employs TRBV19 and TRBJ1-3, with D possibly matching TRBD1 (6 bases). Per germline, CDR1 LNHDA and CDR2 SQIVND (reference sequence). This CDR3 is built from 18 residues. V dropped 5 bases and J dropped 0 bases, with 20 bases sitting between them. CDR3 sequence (DNA): TGTGCCAGTAGTCTCACTTTACGGACAGCCTTCTCTGGAAACACCATATATTTT. Protein: CASSLTLRTAFSGNTIYF.

This clone was recorded only once. The genes are TRBV9 and TRBJ2-3, with 9 bases lining up with TRBD2. There are 16 residues in the CDR3. The V gene's germline CDR1 is SGDLS and CDR2 YYNGEE. V shed 3 bases, J shed 4 bases, and the junction held 9 bases outside the gene matches. In nucleotides, the CDR3 is TGTGCCAGCAGCGCTCCGGGACTAGCCGGTCCAGATACGCAGTATTTT. This translates into CASSAPGLAGPDTQYF.

V and J are TRBV11-2 and TRBJ2-2, with D possibly TRBD1 on 6 matching bases. The CDR3 length is 16 residues. Trimming cost V 6 bases and J 0 bases, with 14 bases left between them. Germline V gene lookup returns CDR1 SGHAT and CDR2 FQNNGV. The CDR3 protein is CASSHTGSTNTGELFF. As DNA, the CDR3 is TGTGCCAGCAGTCATACAGGGAGTACGAACACCGGGGAGCTGTTTTTT.

The chain carries TRBV5-1 and TRBJ2-3, with TRBD2 matching over 8 bases. With V trimmed by 4 bases and J by 8 bases, 12 bases remained unmatched. Germline V lookup: CDR1 SGHRS, CDR2 YFSETQ. The CDR3 loop spans 15 amino acids. CDR3 bases: TGCGCCAGCAGCCCCCCGGGGGGGGCAGAAGCTACGCAGTATTTT. Translated: CASSPPGGAEATQYF.

This clone was counted at least ten times. The J gene is TRBJ1-1, the V gene TRBV5-6; D unresolved. This CDR3 region has 16 residues. Per the germline V gene, CDR1 is SGHDT and CDR2 is YYEEEE. V shed 0 bases and J shed 3 bases, with 15 bases lying between them. CDR3 residues: CASSLDWGQRDTEAFF. The CDR3 DNA is TGTGCCAGCAGCTTGGATTGGGGTCAGCGGGACACTGAAGCTTTCTTT. The full variable domain, with the rest looked up from reference TRBV5-6 and TRBJ1-1, is DAGVTQSPTHLIKTRGQQVTLRCSPKSGHDTVSWYQQALGQGPQFIFQYYEEEERQRGNFPDRFSGHQFPNYSSELNVNALLLGDSALYLCASSLDWGQRDTEAFFGQGTRLTVV.